These T cell receptor beta chains were read from a single sample in a study of blood T cell repertoires in COVID-19. The method was immunoSEQ multiplex PCR; TCRdb's version includes in-frame clones alone and lacks a portion of them. The sample records 400,000 to 450,000 clones, around nine tenths being singletons. Sequenced material: peripheral blood. Receptors were obtained from a woman aged 40 to 50 with COVID-19, enrolled during active disease. Both conserved end residues are part of each CDR3. D genes are given only for firm matches. Not every row has a clone size; where given, it reads once, few, many or a size class.

>14|NA|TRBV6-5|NA|TRBJ2-1
CASSRGYLGHEQFF
TGTGCCAGCAGCCGCGGGTACCTAGGCCATGAGCAGTTCTTC
>16|NA|TRBV11-2|NA|TRBJ1-5
CASSLSGPGSNQPQHF
TGTGCCAGCAGCTTAAGTGGTCCGGGAAGCAATCAGCCCCAGCATTTT
>16|NA|TRBV7-9|TRBD2|TRBJ2-1
CASSFPSGTSVNEQFF
TGTGCCAGCAGCTTTCCTTCCGGGACTAGCGTTAATGAGCAGTTCTTC
>13|once|TRBV7-2|TRBD1|TRBJ1-4
CASSLDRGLGGVF
TGTGCCAGCAGCCTGGACAGGGGCCTAGGAGGGGTTTTT
>15|many|TRBV27|NA|TRBJ2-3
CASSLSTGLGDTQYF
TGTGCCAGCAGTTTATCGACAGGTCTTGGAGATACGCAGTATTTT
>13|NA|TRBV5-6|NA|TRBJ2-3
CASSLAVSDTQYF
TGTGCCAGCAGCTTGGCCGTGTCAGATACGCAGTATTTT
>19|once|TRBV5-1|TRBD2|TRBJ2-3
CASSPTGTSGRTLKDTQYF
TGCGCCAGCAGCCCTACCGGGACTAGCGGGAGGACCCTAAAGGATACGCAGTATTTT
>13|NA|TRBV6-5|NA|TRBJ1-5
CASTSADNQPQHF
TGTGCCAGCACTAGTGCTGACAATCAGCCCCAGCATTTT
>16|NA|TRBV9|NA|TRBJ2-1
CASSGGLLLSYNEQFF
TGTGCCAGCAGCGGCGGACTCCTCTTATCCTACAATGAGCAGTTCTTC
>18|NA|TRBV11-2|TRBD1|TRBJ2-7
CASSILGQGVGRSYEQYF
TGTGCCAGCAGCATACTGGGACAGGGGGTGGGGAGGTCCTACGAGCAGTACTTC
>15|NA|TRBV27|NA|TRBJ2-3
CASSFMRTSTDTQYF
TGTGCCAGCAGTTTTATGCGGACTAGCACAGATACGCAGTATTTT
>16|NA|TRBV5-4|TRBD2|TRBJ2-1
CASSLAVVAGGNEQFF
TGTGCCAGCAGCTTGGCCGTGGTAGCGGGGGGCAATGAGCAGTTCTTC
>16|once|TRBV7-9|NA|TRBJ1-1
CASSSLSLDRYTEAFF
TGTGCCAGCAGCTCGTTATCCCTCGACAGGTACACTGAAGCTTTCTTT
>15|once|TRBV6-5|NA|TRBJ1-4
CASSFRGGGEEKLFF
TGTGCCAGCAGTTTCCGCGGAGGTGGGGAAGAAAAACTGTTTTTT
>15|NA|TRBV11-1|NA|TRBJ2-1
CASSPSQGSYNEQFF
TGTGCCAGCAGTCCGAGCCAGGGCTCCTACAATGAGCAGTTCTTC
>16|many|TRBV4-3|TRBD2|TRBJ2-1
CASSQATSGSYNEQFF
TGCGCCAGCAGCCAAGCCACTAGCGGCTCCTACAATGAGCAGTTCTTC
>15|NA|TRBV19|NA|TRBJ1-1
CASSTSQARGTEAFF
TGTGCCAGTAGTACCTCACAGGCCCGTGGGACTGAAGCTTTCTTT
>17|NA|TRBV27|NA|TRBJ1-5
CASSLSHPGINNQPQHF
TGTGCCAGCAGTTTATCCCACCCGGGGATTAACAATCAGCCCCAGCATTTT
>16|NA|TRBV5-1|TRBD2|TRBJ2-2
CASSPLAGGNTGELFF
TGCGCCAGCAGCCCATTAGCGGGAGGAAATACCGGGGAGCTGTTTTTT
>15|NA|TRBV19|TRBD1|TRBJ1-2
CASSLDTGTAHGYTF
TGTGCCAGTAGTTTAGACACCGGGACAGCTCATGGCTACACCTTC
>14|NA|TRBV7-9|NA|TRBJ1-5
CASSKGGGNQPQHF
TGTGCCAGCAGCAAGGGGGGGGGCAATCAGCCCCAGCATTTT
>12|NA|TRBV10-3|TRBD1|TRBJ1-5
CATQGINQPQHF
TGTGCCACACAGGGGATTAATCAGCCCCAGCATTTT
>17|NA|TRBV7-9|TRBD2|TRBJ2-7
CASSYPTGTSGRYEQYF
TGTGCCAGCAGCTATCCAACCGGGACTAGCGGGAGGTACGAGCAGTACTTC
>13|NA|TRBV2|NA|TRBJ1-1
CASSTQGNTEAFF
TGTGCCAGCAGCACGCAGGGTAACACTGAAGCTTTCTTT
>13|NA|TRBV7-2|TRBD2|TRBJ2-7
CASSVKRGHEQYF
TGTGCCAGCAGCGTTAAGCGGGGTCACGAGCAGTACTTC
>14|NA|TRBV28|TRBD1|TRBJ1-2
CASSSTGQGYGYTF
TGTGCCAGCAGCTCCACGGGACAGGGCTATGGCTACACCTTC
>17|NA|TRBV7-6|TRBD1|TRBJ1-3
CASSSRNGTASGNTIYF
TGTGCCAGCAGCTCCCGCAACGGGACAGCCTCTGGAAACACCATATATTTT
>11|NA|TRBV29-1|NA|TRBJ2-7
CSVQGTYEQYF
TGCAGCGTTCAGGGGACCTACGAGCAGTACTTC